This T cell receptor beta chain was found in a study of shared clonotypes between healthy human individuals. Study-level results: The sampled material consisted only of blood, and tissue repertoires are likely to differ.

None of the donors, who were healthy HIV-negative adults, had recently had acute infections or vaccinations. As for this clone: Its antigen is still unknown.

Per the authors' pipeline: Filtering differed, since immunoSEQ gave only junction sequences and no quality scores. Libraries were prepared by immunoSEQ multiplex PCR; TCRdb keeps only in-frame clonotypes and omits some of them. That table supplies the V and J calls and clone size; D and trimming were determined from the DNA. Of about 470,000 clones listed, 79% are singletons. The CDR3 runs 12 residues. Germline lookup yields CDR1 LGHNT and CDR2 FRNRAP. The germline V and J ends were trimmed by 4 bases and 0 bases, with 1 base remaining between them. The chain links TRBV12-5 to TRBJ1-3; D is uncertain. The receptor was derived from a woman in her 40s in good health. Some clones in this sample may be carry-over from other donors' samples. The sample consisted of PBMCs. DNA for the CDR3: TGTGCTAGTGGTTCCTCTGGAAACACCATATATTTT. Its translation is CASGSSGNTIYF.